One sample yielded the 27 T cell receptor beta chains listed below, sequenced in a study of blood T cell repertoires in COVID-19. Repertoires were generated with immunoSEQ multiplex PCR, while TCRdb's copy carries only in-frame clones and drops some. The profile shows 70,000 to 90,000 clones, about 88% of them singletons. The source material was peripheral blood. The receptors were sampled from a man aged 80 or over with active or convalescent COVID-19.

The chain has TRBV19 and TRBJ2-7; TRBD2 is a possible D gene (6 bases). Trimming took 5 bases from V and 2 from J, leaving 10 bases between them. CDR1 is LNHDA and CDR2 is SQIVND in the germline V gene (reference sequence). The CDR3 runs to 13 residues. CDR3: CASSPGTAYEQYV. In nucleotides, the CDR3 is TGTGCCAGTAGTCCCGGGACTGCCTACGAGCAGTACGTC.

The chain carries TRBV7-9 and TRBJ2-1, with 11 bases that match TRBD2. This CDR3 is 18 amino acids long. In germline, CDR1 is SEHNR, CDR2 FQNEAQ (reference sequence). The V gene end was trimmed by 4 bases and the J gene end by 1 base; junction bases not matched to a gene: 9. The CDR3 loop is CASSSLAGGPSSYNEQFF. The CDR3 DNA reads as TGTGCCAGCAGCTCCTTAGCGGGAGGGCCAAGTTCCTACAATGAGCAGTTCTTC.

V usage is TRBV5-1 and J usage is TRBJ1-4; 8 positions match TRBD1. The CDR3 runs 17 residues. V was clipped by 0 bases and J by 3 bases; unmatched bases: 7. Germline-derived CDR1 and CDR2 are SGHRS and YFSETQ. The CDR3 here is CASSLDRGGVSNEKLFF. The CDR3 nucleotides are TGCGCCAGCAGCTTGGACAGGGGGGGTGTCTCTAATGAAAAACTGTTTTTT.

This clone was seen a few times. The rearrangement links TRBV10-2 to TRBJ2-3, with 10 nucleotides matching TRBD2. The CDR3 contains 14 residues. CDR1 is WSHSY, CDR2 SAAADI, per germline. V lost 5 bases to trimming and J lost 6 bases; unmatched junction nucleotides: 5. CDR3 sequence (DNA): TGCGCCAGCAGTTCTAGCGGGAGAGGGGATACGCAGTATTTT. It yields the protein CASSSSGRGDTQYF.

DNA of the CDR3: TGCGCCAGCCGCGGACAGGGCCATCTCTACGAGCAGTACGTC. This sequence encodes CASRGQGHLYEQYV. The chain is built from TRBV5-1 and TRBJ2-7; 8 bases map to TRBD1. Germline CDR1 SGHRS, CDR2 YFSETQ. V shed 7 bases, J shed 3 bases, and the junction held 9 bases outside the gene matches. The CDR3 is 14 residues long.

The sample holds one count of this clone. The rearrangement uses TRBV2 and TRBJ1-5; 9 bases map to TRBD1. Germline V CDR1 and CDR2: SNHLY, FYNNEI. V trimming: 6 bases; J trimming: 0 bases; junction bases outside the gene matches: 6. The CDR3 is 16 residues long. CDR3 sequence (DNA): TGTGCCAGCAGGCGAGGGACAGGGAATAGCAATCAGCCCCAGCATTTT. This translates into CASRRGTGNSNQPQHF. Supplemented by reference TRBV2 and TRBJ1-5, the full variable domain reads EPEVTQTPSHQVTQMGQEVILRCVPISNHLYFYWYRQILGQKVEFLVSFYNNEISEKSEIFDDQFSVERPDGSNFTLKIRSTKLEDSAMYFCASRRGTGNSNQPQHFGDGTRLSIL.

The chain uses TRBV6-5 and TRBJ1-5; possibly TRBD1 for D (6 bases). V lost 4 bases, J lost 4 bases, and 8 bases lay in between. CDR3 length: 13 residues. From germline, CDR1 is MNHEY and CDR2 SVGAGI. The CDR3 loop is CASSFGTNQPQHF. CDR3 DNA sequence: TGTGCCAGCAGTTTCGGGACAAATCAGCCCCAGCATTTT.

The CDR3 coding sequence is TGCGCCAGCAGCCATAGGGACAGGAGGATGCAAGAGACCCAGTACTTC. This encodes CASSHRDRRMQETQYF. This sequence joins TRBV4-1 and TRBJ2-5; 8 bases are a match to TRBD1. The CDR3 is 16 residues long. V shed 3 bases, J shed 2 bases, and the junction held 8 bases outside the gene matches. From germline, CDR1 is MGHRA and CDR2 YSYEKL.

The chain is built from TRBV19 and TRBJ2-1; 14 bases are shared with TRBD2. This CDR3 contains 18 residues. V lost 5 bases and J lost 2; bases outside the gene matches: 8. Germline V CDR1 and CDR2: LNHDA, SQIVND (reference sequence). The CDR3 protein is CASSPGTSGSRTYNEQFF. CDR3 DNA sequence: TGTGCCAGTAGTCCCGGGACTAGCGGGAGTAGGACCTACAATGAGCAGTTCTTC. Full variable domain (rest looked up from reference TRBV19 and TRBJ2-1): DGGITQSPKYLFRKEGQNVTLSCEQNLNHDAMYWYRQDPGQGLRLIYYSQIVNDFQKGDIAEGYSVSREKKESFPLTVTSAQKNPTAFYLCASSPGTSGSRTYNEQFFGPGTRLTVL.

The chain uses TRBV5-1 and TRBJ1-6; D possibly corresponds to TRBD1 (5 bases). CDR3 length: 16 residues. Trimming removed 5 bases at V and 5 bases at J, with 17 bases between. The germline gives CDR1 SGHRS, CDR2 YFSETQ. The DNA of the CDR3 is TGCGCCAGCAGACAGGATGCTGGATCCGATAATTCACCCCTCCACTTT. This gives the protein CASRQDAGSDNSPLHF.

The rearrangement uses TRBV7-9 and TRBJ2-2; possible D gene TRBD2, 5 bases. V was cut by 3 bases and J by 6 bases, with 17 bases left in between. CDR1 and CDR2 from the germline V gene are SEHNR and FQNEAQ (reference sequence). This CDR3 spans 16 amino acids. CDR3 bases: TGTGCCAGCAGCTTGCTCCGGGATAGCATGTCCGGGGAGCTGTTTTTT. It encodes CASSLLRDSMSGELFF.

The DNA of the CDR3 is TGTGCCTGGAGTGGCCCGGGACAGGGAATTGGGTACACCTTC. Protein sequence: CAWSGPGQGIGYTF. The J gene is TRBJ1-2, the V gene TRBV30, with 9 positions matching TRBD1. Germline-derived CDR1 and CDR2 are GTSNPN and SVGIG (reference sequence). With 1 base clipped from V and 11 bases from J, the junction kept 11 bases outside the gene matches. CDR3 length equals 14 residues. Combining the CDR3 with reference TRBV30 and TRBJ1-2 gives the whole variable domain SQTIHQWPATLVQPVGSPLSLECTVEGTSNPNLYWYRQAAGRGLQLLFYSVGIGQISSEVPQNLSASRPQDRQFILSSKKLLLSDSGFYLCAWSGPGQGIGYTFGSGTRLTVV.

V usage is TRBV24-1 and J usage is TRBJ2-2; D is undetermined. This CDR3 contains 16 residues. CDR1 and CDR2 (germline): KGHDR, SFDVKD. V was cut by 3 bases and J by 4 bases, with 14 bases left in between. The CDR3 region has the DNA TGTGCCACCAGTGATCCGTCGTCGGAGTTCACCGGGGAGCTGTTTTTT. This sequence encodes CATSDPSSEFTGELFF.

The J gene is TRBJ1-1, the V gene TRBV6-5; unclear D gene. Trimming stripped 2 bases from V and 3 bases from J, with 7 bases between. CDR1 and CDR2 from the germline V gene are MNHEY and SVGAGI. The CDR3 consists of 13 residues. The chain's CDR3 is CASSYGRDTEAFF. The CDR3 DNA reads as TGTGCCAGCAGTTACGGGAGGGACACTGAAGCTTTCTTT.

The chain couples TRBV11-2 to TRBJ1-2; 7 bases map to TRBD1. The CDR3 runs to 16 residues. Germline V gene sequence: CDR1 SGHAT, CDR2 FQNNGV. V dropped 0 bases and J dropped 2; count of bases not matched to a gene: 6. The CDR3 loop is CASSLDRRGPNYGYTF. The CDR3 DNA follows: TGTGCCAGCAGCTTAGATCGGAGGGGGCCCAACTATGGCTACACCTTC.

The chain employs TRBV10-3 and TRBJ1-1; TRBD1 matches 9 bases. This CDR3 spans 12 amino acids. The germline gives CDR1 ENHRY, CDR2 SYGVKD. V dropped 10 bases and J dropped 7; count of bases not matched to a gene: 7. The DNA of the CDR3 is TGTGCCACGGGGACAGGGAGAGGTGAAGCTTTCTTT. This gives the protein CATGTGRGEAFF.

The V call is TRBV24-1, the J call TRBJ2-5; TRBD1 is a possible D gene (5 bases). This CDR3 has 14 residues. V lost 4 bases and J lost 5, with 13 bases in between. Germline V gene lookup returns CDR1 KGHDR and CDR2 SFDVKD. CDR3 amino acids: CATSDPPGSETQYF. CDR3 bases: TGTGCCACCAGTGACCCTCCAGGGTCCGAGACCCAGTACTTC.

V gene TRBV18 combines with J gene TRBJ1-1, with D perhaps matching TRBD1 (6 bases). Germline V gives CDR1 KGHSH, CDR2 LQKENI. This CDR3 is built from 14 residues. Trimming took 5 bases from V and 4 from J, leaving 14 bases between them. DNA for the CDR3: TGTGCCAGCTCAAAGACAGGAGTGGGCACTGAAGCTTTCTTT. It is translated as CASSKTGVGTEAFF.

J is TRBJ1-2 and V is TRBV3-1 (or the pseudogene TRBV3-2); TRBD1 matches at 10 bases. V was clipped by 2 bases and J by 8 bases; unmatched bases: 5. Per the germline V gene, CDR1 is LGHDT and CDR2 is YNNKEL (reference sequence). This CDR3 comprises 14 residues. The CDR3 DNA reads TGTGCCAGCAGCCAACGGGACAGGGGAGGCGGCTACACCTTC. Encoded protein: CASSQRDRGGGYTF.

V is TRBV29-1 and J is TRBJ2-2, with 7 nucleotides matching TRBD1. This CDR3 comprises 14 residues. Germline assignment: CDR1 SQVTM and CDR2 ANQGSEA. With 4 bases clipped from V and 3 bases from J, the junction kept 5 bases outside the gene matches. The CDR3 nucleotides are TGCAGCGTTGCCAGAGGGGGCGACACCGGGGAGCTGTTTTTT. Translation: CSVARGGDTGELFF.

The CDR3 reads CASSQDGTSGERVQFF. CDR3 DNA sequence: TGCGCCAGCAGCCAAGATGGGACTAGCGGGGAAAGGGTGCAGTTCTTC. The chain couples TRBV4-1 to TRBJ2-1; 13 nucleotides align to TRBD2. The CDR3 spans 16 residues. Germline CDR1 reads MGHRA; CDR2 reads YSYEKL. J was trimmed by 12 bases and V by 0 bases; bases with no gene match: 8.

The chain's CDR3 is CASSLGPYGGTTEQYV. DNA for the CDR3: TGCGCCAGCAGCTTGGGACCGTATGGGGGCACGACCGAGCAGTACGTC. The rearrangement joins TRBV5-1 to TRBJ2-7; perhaps TRBD1 as D (6 bases). The germline CDR1 and CDR2 sequences are SGHRS and YFSETQ. Trimming removed 0 bases from V and 6 bases from J, with 19 bases in between. The length of the CDR3 is 16 residues.

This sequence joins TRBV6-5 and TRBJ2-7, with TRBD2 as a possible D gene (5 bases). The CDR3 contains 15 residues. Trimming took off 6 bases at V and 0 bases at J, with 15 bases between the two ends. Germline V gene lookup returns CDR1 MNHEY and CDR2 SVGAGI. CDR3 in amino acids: CASSPLGESSYEQYV. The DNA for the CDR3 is TGTGCCAGCAGCCCCCTCGGGGAAAGCTCCTACGAGCAGTACGTC.

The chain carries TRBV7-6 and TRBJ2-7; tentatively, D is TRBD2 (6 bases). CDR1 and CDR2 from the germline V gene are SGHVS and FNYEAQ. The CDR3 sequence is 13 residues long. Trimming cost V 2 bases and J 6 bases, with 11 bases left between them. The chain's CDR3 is CASSLTTGGEQYV. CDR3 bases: TGTGCCAGCAGCTTAACGACCGGGGGCGAGCAGTACGTC.

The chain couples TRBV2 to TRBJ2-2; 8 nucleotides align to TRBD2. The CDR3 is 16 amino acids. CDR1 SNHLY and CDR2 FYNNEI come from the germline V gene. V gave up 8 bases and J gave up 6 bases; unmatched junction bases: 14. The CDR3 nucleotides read TGTGCCAGCGCCCGCCGGGGGGGCCCAAGGTCCGGGGAGCTGTTTTTT. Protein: CASARRGGPRSGELFF.

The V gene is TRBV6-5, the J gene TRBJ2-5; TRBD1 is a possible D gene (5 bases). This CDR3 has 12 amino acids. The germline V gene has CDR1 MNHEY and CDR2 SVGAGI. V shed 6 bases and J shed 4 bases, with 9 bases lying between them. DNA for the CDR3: TGTGCCAGCAGGGGGCGCTTAGAGACCCAGTACTTC. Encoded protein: CASRGRLETQYF.

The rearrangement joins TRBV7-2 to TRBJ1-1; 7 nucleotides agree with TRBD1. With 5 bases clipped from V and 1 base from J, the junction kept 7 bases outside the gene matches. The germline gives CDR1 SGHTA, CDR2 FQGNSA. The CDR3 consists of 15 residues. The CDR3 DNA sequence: TGTGCCAGCAGCGTCCGACAGGGCCCGAACACTGAAGCTTTCTTT. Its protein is CASSVRQGPNTEAFF. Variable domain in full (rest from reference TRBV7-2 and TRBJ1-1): GAGVSQSPSNKVTEKGKDVELRCDPISGHTALYWYRQSLGQGLEFLIYFQGNSAPDKSGLPSDRFSAERTGGSVSTLTIQRTQQEDSAVYLCASSVRQGPNTEAFFGQGTRLTVV.